This T cell receptor (beta chain) was found in a study of blood T cell repertoires in COVID-19. Study as a whole: Samples representing acute and convalescent COVID-19 were sourced from the United States, Italy and Spain.

The authors' processing: Reference gene primer amplification yielded estimated nucleated cell counts. The repertoire was sequenced with immunoSEQ multiplex PCR; TCRdb's copy has only in-frame clones and lacks some. The V and J calls and clone size were taken over from that table, and D and trimming were inferred from the DNA. The table records about 320,000 clones, approximately 89% of them present only once. The CDR3 extends over 16 amino acids. V was clipped by 4 bases and J by 1 base; unmatched bases: 9. The V gene's germline CDR1 is SGHRS and CDR2 YFSETQ. Sequencing was performed on peripheral blood. The source is a woman in her thirties with COVID-19, enrolled during active disease. The chain uses TRBV5-1 and TRBJ2-7, with 9 bases that match TRBD2. CDR3 nucleotide sequence: TGCGCCAGCAGCCGGATGGGCGGGGGGGAATCCTACGAGCAGTACTTC. This encodes CASSRMGGGESYEQYF.